The rows below give T cell receptor beta chains drawn from one sample of a study of blood T cell repertoires in COVID-19. Assay: immunoSEQ multiplex PCR; the TCRdb copy retains only in-frame clones and omits some. The sample consists of fewer than 200,000 clones, less than 90% of them appearing once. Specimen: PBMCs or T cells enriched from blood (not recorded which). All receptors derive from a woman aged 50 to 60 who had recovered from COVID-19. Each CDR3 is given with its conserved first and last residue. D genes are given only for firm matches. Not all rows give a size; the values are once, few, many and, for expanded clones, a class.

clone size | D gene | J gene | V gene | CDR3 DNA | CDR3 protein
- | - | TRBJ2-1 | TRBV7-9 | TGTGCCAGCAGCCCTATATTCAATGAGCAGTTCTTC | CASSPIFNEQFF
- | - | TRBJ1-6 | TRBV2 | TGTGCCAGCAGTAGGGCAGGGGCCTATAATTCACCCCTCCACTTT | CASSRAGAYNSPLHF
- | - | TRBJ1-1 | TRBV12-3/TRBV12-4 | TGTGCCAGCAGTCAGGGTGGCCCTGAAGCTTTCTTT | CASSQGGPEAFF
few | TRBD1 | TRBJ2-3 | TRBV14 | TGTGCCAGCAGCCCTTACAGGGGAACAGATACGCAGTATTTT | CASSPYRGTDTQYF
- | - | TRBJ2-3 | TRBV24-1 | TGTGCCACCAGTGATCCACAGGGAAGCACAGATACGCAGTATTTT | CATSDPQGSTDTQYF
once | - | TRBJ2-5 | TRBV7-3 | TGTGCCAGCAGCCGGACACCCCAAGAGACCCAGTACTTC | CASSRTPQETQYF
- | - | TRBJ1-4 | TRBV27 | TGTGCCAGCAGTCCCCCCGGGGGGATTGAAAAACTGTTTTTT | CASSPPGGIEKLFF
few | - | TRBJ1-1 | TRBV11-1 | TGTGCCAGCAGCTTAATCGCTATTGGGGGCAACACTGAAGCTTTCTTT | CASSLIAIGGNTEAFF
- | TRBD1 | TRBJ1-2 | TRBV6-2/TRBV6-3 | TGTGCCAGCAGTTACCGGACAGGGGAGGGCTACACCTTC | CASSYRTGEGYTF
- | - | TRBJ1-5 | TRBV9 | TGTGCCAGCAGCGCAGGACTGGTTAGCAATCAGCCCCAGCATTTT | CASSAGLVSNQPQHF
- | TRBD1 | TRBJ1-5 | TRBV6-5 | TGTGCCAGCAGAACAGGGGTAGGGCAGCCCCAGCATTTT | CASRTGVGQPQHF
many | - | TRBJ1-1 | TRBV11-2 | TGTGCCAGCAGTAAACAGGTTTTCACTGAAGCTTTCTTT | CASSKQVFTEAFF
once | - | TRBJ1-2 | TRBV6-5 | TGTGCCAGCAGTTACAGTGCAGGCGCGAATGGCTACACCTTC | CASSYSAGANGYTF
- | TRBD1 | TRBJ1-2 | TRBV7-8 | TGTGCCAGCAGCCTAAAGGGAGATACAGGGGGCGGCTATGGCTACACCTTC | CASSLKGDTGGGYGYTF
- | - | TRBJ1-2 | TRBV7-9 | TGTGCCAGCAGCCCCGCCGGGACTAACTATGGCTACACCTTC | CASSPAGTNYGYTF
- | TRBD1 | TRBJ1-1 | TRBV18 | TGTGCCAGCTCACCAGAGGGGGCATGGGCTGAAGCTTTCTTT | CASSPEGAWAEAFF
once | - | TRBJ1-1 | TRBV30 | TGTGCCTGGGCCGGCAGGATTGAAGCTTTCTTT | CAWAGRIEAFF
- | - | TRBJ1-2 | TRBV30 | TGTGCCTGGAGTGCCGGGAATAACTATGGCTACACCTTC | CAWSAGNNYGYTF
- | TRBD2 | TRBJ2-2 | TRBV2 | TGTGCCAGCCTGGGACTAGCGGGGCTCACCGGGGAGCTGTTTTTT | CASLGLAGLTGELFF
- | - | TRBJ2-1 | TRBV9 | TGTGCCAGCAGCGCCTCATGGGGGCGTGCCTACAATGAGCAGTTCTTC | CASSASWGRAYNEQFF
- | - | TRBJ2-3 | TRBV7-2 | TGTGCCAGCAGTCCCGGGAATTCAGATACGCAGTATTTT | CASSPGNSDTQYF
few | TRBD1 | TRBJ2-2 | TRBV19 | TGTGCCAGTAGTTTTCAGGGGGCGAACACCGGGGAGCTGTTTTTT | CASSFQGANTGELFF
- | - | TRBJ1-3 | TRBV11-3 | TGTGCCAGCAGCTCAGGACAGTCCCCCTCTGGAAACACCATATATTTT | CASSSGQSPSGNTIYF
- | TRBD1 | TRBJ1-3 | TRBV7-2 | TGTGCCAGCAGCTTAAGTCCCGGGACAGCTGGAAACACCATATATTTT | CASSLSPGTAGNTIYF
few | - | TRBJ1-1 | TRBV5-6 | TGTGCCAGCAACCTAGGGGGACCCACCGCCGGGACTGAAGCTTTCTTT | CASNLGGPTAGTEAFF
- | TRBD1 | TRBJ1-2 | TRBV29-1 | TGCAGCGTTGAGAGTCTGGGGACAGCCTATGGCTACACCTTC | CSVESLGTAYGYTF
- | TRBD1 | TRBJ2-2 | TRBV5-1 | TGCGCCAGCAGCTCGGGAGACCCGGGACAGGGCCCGCGGGAGCTGTTTTTT | CASSSGDPGQGPRELFF
- | TRBD1 | TRBJ2-3 | TRBV20-1 | TGCAGTGCTAGTGCCCCTGGGACAGTTAGTAAAGATACGCAGTATTTT | CSASAPGTVSKDTQYF
- | - | TRBJ2-1 | TRBV18 | TGTGCCAGCTCACCACGGCAAGGGGGCAATGAGCAGTTCTTC | CASSPRQGGNEQFF
- | - | TRBJ1-5 | TRBV7-9 | TGTGCCAGCAGCTTAGGAGGGTGGGATCAGCCCCAGCATTTT | CASSLGGWDQPQHF
- | - | TRBJ2-5 | TRBV18 | TGTGCCAGCTCTCCCCTTGGGAGGGGGGTACGAGAGACCCAGTACTTC | CASSPLGRGVRETQYF
- | TRBD1 | TRBJ1-2 | TRBV14 | TGTGCCAGCAGTTTACAGGGGTCGAACTATGGCTACACCTTC | CASSLQGSNYGYTF
- | - | TRBJ1-1 | TRBV10-3 | TGTGCCATCAGTGATCAGGTCCAGAACACTGAAGCTTTCTTT | CAISDQVQNTEAFF
- | - | TRBJ2-1 | TRBV19 | TGTGCCAGTAGTATGGTGGGGGGGCTTCGTTCCTACAATGAGCAGTTCTTC | CASSMVGGLRSYNEQFF
many | TRBD2 | TRBJ2-1 | TRBV29-1 | TGCAGCGTTTCCCCGCCTAGCGGGAGGGCCAATGCCAATGAGCAGTTCTTC | CSVSPPSGRANANEQFF
- | TRBD1 | TRBJ2-3 | TRBV6-4 | TGTGCCAGCAGTGACTCTGGACAGGGGAAGGTAGTGCAGTATTTT | CASSDSGQGKVVQYF
few | - | TRBJ1-5 | TRBV7-2 | TGTGCCAGCAGCTCGTCGGAGTATCAGCCCCAGCATTTT | CASSSSEYQPQHF
- | - | TRBJ1-1 | TRBV2 | TGTGCCAGCAGTAAACAGGGGAACACTGAAGCTTTCTTT | CASSKQGNTEAFF
- | TRBD1 | TRBJ1-4 | TRBV19 | TGTGCCAGTAGTATATGGGCGACAGGGAATGAAAAACTGTTTTTT | CASSIWATGNEKLFF
- | TRBD1 | TRBJ1-5 | TRBV30 | TGTGCCTGGGCTAGGACAGGGGCAAGACAGCCCCAGCATTTT | CAWARTGARQPQHF
- | - | TRBJ1-6 | TRBV21-1 | TGTGCCAGCAGCAATAGGAAGCGTGGACAATATAGAGATTCACCCCTCCACTTT | CASSNRKRGQYRDSPLHF
- | TRBD1 | TRBJ1-1 | TRBV5-1 | TGCGCCAGCAGCTTGGCCCCCTCCGGGACAGGGCAGGGAGAAGCTTTCTTT | CASSLAPSGTGQGEAFF
- | TRBD2 | TRBJ2-1 | TRBV19 | TGTGCCAGTAGTATCCGGCTAGCGGGGGGACTTACCCCAAAGGAGCAGTTCTTC | CASSIRLAGGLTPKEQFF
- | - | TRBJ2-3 | TRBV21-1 | TGTGCCAGCAGCCCCAGGAGGTGGGACAGGGTCCCAGATACGCAGTATTTT | CASSPRRWDRVPDTQYF
- | - | TRBJ1-1 | TRBV4-1 | TGCGCCAGCAGCCAAGATATGGTAGGAGGGGCTATCACTGAAGCTTTCTTT | CASSQDMVGGAITEAFF
- | TRBD2 | TRBJ2-3 | TRBV9 | TGTGCCAGCAGCGTAGAACTAGCGGGGTCAGATACGCAGTATTTT | CASSVELAGSDTQYF
- | TRBD1 | TRBJ1-2 | TRBV5-6 | TGTGCCAGCAGCTTGCTAACAGGGGTAGACGGCTACACCTTC | CASSLLTGVDGYTF
- | - | TRBJ2-2 | TRBV6-1 | TGTGCCAGCAGTGAATTCGGAGGGATGGGCGGGGAGCTGTTTTTT | CASSEFGGMGGELFF